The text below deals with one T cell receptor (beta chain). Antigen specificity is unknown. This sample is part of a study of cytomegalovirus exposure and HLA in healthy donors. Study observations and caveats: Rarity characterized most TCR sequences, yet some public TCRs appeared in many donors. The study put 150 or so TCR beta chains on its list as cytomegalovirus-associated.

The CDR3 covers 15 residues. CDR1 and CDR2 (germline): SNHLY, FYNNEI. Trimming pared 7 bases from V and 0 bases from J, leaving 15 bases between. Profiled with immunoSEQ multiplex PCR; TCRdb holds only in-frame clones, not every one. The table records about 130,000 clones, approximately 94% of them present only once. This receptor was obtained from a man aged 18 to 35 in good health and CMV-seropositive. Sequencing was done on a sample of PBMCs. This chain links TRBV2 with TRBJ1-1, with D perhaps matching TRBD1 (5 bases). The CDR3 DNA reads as TGTGCCAGCACTCCCCAGGGAAGGGTGAACACTGAAGCTTTCTTT. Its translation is CASTPQGRVNTEAFF.